This T cell receptor (beta chain) is drawn from a study of T cell repertoires in cytomegalovirus infection. Study-level background: Epitope selection comprised recently identified HLA-C-restricted CMV epitopes and well-studied HLA-B-restricted CMV epitopes. Public TCR beta signatures marked donors with CMV infection and the matching HLA.

A remark on this clonotype: No antigen is known for it.

Whole-study results and caveats: The ex vivo response was dominated by HLA-C-restricted CMV-specific TCR beta clonotypes.

CDR3 size: 15 residues. Trimming took 2 bases from V and 2 from J, leaving 10 bases between them. CDR1 and CDR2 (germline): SEHNR, FQNEAQ (reference sequence). TCRdb reanalysed the reads using MiXCR and keeps one entry per CDR3 protein. Among fewer than 1,000,000 distinct CDR3 sequences, roughly 30% were seen once, and the ten largest hold roughly 13%. This TCR came from a human donor in good health (CMV status not recorded). Some clones in this sample may be carry-over from other donors' samples. Source: cultured CD8+ T cells from PBMCs, taken from culture after CMV antigen stimulation. The chain carries TRBV7-9 and TRBJ1-5; D remains ambiguous. The CDR3 spells CASSLSTTGNQPQHF. The CDR3 bases are TGTGCCAGCAGCTTATCCACCACGGGCAATCAGCCCCAGCATTTT.